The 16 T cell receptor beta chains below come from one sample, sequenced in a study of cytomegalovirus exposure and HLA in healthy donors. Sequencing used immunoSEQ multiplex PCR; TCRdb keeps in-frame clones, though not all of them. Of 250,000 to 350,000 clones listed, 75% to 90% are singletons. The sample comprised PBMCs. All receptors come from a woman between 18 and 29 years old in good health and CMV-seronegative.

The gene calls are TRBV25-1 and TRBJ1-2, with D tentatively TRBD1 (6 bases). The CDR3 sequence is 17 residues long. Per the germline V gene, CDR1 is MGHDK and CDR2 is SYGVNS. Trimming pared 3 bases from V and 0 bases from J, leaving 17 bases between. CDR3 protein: CASSENLYGQSNYGYTF. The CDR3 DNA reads TGTGCCAGCAGTGAGAATCTCTACGGACAGTCTAACTATGGCTACACCTTC.

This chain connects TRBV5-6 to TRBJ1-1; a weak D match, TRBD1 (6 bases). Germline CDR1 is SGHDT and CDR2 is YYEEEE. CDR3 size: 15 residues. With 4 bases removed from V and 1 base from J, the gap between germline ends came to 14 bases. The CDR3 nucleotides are TGTGCCAGCAGCATTGGGGGCCTAGGGAACACTGAAGCTTTCTTT. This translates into CASSIGGLGNTEAFF.

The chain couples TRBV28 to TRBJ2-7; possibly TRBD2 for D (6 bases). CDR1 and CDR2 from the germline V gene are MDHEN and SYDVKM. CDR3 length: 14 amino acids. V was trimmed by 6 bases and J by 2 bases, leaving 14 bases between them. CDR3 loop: CASSSGLRTYEQYF. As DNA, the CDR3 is TGTGCCAGCAGCTCGGGACTCAGAACCTACGAGCAGTACTTC.

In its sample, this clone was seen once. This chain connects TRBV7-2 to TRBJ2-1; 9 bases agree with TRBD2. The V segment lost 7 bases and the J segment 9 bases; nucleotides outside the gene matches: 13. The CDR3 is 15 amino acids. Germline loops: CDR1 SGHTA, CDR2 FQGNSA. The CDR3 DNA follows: TGTGCCAGCACCCTAGGGACTAGCTTTGTTACTGAGCAGTTCTTC. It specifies CASTLGTSFVTEQFF. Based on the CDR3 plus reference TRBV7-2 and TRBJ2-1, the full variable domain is GAGVSQSPSNKVTEKGKDVELRCDPISGHTALYWYRQSLGQGLEFLIYFQGNSAPDKSGLPSDRFSAERTGGSVSTLTIQRTQQEDSAVYLCASTLGTSFVTEQFFGPGTRLTVL.

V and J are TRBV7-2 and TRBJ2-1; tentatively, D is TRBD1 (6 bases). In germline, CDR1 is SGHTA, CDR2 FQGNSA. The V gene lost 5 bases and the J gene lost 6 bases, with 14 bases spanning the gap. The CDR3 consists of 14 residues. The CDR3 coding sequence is TGTGCCAGCAGCCCCCCCGGGACAATCAATGAGCAGTTCTTC. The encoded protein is CASSPPGTINEQFF.

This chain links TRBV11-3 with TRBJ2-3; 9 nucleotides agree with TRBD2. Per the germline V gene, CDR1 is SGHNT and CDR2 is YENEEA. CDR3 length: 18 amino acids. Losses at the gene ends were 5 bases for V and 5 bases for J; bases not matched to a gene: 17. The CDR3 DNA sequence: TGTGCCAGCAGCGCGAACAGACTAGCGGCCCCCTGGAGAGATACGCAGTATTTT. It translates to CASSANRLAAPWRDTQYF.

The CDR3 bases are TGTGCCAGCAGCACCCGGACAGGGTCGGAGACCCAGTACTTC. Protein product: CASSTRTGSETQYF. V and J are TRBV7-9 and TRBJ2-5; 8 nucleotides match TRBD1. This CDR3 spans 14 amino acids. CDR1 and CDR2 (germline): SEHNR, FQNEAQ (reference sequence). V trimming: 5 bases; J trimming: 5 bases; junction bases outside the gene matches: 7.

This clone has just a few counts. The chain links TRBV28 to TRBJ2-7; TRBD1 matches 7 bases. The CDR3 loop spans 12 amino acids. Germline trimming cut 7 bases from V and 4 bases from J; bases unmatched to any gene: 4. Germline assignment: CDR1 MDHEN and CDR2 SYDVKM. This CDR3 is CASKGATYEQYF. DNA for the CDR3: TGTGCCAGCAAGGGGGCTACGTACGAGCAGTACTTC.

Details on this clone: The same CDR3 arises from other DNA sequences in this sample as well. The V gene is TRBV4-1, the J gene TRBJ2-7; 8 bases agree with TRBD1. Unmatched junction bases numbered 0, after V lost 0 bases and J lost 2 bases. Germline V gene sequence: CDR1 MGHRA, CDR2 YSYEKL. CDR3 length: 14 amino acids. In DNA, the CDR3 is TGCGCCAGCAGCCAAGACAGGGGGCCCTACGAGCAGTACTTC. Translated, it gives CASSQDRGPYEQYF.

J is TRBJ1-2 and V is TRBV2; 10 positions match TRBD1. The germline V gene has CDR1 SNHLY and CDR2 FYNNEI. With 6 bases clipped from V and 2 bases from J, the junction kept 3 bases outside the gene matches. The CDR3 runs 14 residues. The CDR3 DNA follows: TGTGCCAGCAGCGACAGGGGGCGCAACTATGGCTACACCTTC. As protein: CASSDRGRNYGYTF. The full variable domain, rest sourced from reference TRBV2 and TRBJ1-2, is EPEVTQTPSHQVTQMGQEVILRCVPISNHLYFYWYRQILGQKVEFLVSFYNNEISEKSEIFDDQFSVERPDGSNFTLKIRSTKLEDSAMYFCASSDRGRNYGYTFGSGTRLTVV.

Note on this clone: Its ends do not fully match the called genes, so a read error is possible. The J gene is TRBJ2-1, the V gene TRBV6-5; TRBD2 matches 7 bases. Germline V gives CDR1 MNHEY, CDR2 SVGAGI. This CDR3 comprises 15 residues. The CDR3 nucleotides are TGTGCCAGCACTTACGGGGGGTCCTCCTACAATGAGCAGTTCTTC. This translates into CASTYGGSSYNEQFF.

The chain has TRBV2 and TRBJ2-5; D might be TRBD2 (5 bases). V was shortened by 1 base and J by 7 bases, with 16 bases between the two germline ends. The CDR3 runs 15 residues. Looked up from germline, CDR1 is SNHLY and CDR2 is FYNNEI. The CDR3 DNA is TGTGCCAGCAGTGAAGTCGAAGGGAGCCTCGGGACCCAGTACTTC. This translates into CASSEVEGSLGTQYF.

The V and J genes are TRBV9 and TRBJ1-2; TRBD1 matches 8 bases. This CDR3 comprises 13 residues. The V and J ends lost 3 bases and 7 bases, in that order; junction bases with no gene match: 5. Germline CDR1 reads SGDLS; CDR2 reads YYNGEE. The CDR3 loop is CASSGTGWVGYTF. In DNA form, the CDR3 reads TGTGCCAGCAGCGGGACAGGGTGGGTTGGCTACACCTTC. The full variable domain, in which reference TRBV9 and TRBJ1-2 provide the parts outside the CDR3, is DSGVTQTPKHLITATGQRVTLRCSPRSGDLSVYWYQQSLDQGLQFLIQYYNGEERAKGNILERFSAQQFPDLHSELNLSSLELGDSALYFCASSGTGWVGYTFGSGTRLTVV.

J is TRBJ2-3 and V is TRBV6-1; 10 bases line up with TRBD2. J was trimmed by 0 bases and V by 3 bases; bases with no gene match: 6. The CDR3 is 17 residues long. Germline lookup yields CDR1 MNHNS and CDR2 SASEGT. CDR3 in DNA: TGTGCCAGCAGTGACAGAGCTAGCGGGGGTAGCACAGATACGCAGTATTTT. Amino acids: CASSDRASGGSTDTQYF.

The CDR3 DNA follows: TGTGCCAGTAGTCCACACATTAACTCCTACGAGCAGTACTTC. It encodes CASSPHINSYEQYF. V is TRBV19 and J is TRBJ2-7; D is ambiguous. V dropped 5 bases and J dropped 0 bases, with 11 bases sitting between them. CDR3 length: 14 amino acids. The V gene's germline CDR1 is LNHDA and CDR2 SQIVND (reference sequence).

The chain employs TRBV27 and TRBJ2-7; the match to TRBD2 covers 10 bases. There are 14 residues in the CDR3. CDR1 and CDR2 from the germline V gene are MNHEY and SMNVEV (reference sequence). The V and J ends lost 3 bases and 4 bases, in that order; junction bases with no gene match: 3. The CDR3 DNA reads TGTGCCAGCAGTTTCGCTAGCGGGAGATACGAGCAGTACTTC. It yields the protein CASSFASGRYEQYF.